The clone carrying this T cell receptor (beta chain) was observed a few times. The sample holds other DNA sequences that translate to the same CDR3. The CDR3 is 16 amino acids. V trimming: 2 bases; J trimming: 4 bases; junction bases outside the gene matches: 6. Germline V gene data show CDR1 as MNHEY and CDR2 as SVGAGI. This record belongs to a study of blood T cell repertoires in COVID-19. Method: immunoSEQ multiplex PCR; TCRdb's copy keeps in-frame clones and lacks some. The sample has around 95,000 clones; roughly 90% are singletons. This chain connects TRBV6-5 to TRBJ1-2; TRBD1 aligns across 11 bases. The source is a man aged 25 to 45 in a cohort sampled during active COVID-19. Input material: peripheral blood. DNA for the CDR3: TGTGCCAGCAGTTACGTGAGGACAGGGGGCGGCTATGGCTACACCTTC. Translated, it gives CASSYVRTGGGYGYTF.